A single sample gave rise to the 19 T cell receptor beta chains below, sequenced in a study of blood T cell repertoires in COVID-19. Using immunoSEQ multiplex PCR, the repertoire was profiled, and TCRdb retains in-frame clones only, with some absent. The sample has about 200,000 clones, 65% to 85% seen once. What was sequenced was peripheral blood. These receptors all stem from a woman aged 50 to 60 with acute or convalescent COVID-19.

This clone has a handful of counts. V is TRBV2 and J is TRBJ2-1; 12 bases map to TRBD2. In germline, CDR1 is SNHLY, CDR2 FYNNEI. Germline trimming cut 10 bases from V and 2 bases from J; bases unmatched to any gene: 6. This CDR3 comprises 15 residues. CDR3 sequence reads: CATKTSGSAYNEQFF. The CDR3 DNA sequence: TGTGCCACCAAGACTAGCGGGAGTGCCTACAATGAGCAGTTCTTC.

The chain carries TRBV12-5 and TRBJ1-5; maybe TRBD1 (6 bases). In germline, CDR1 is LGHNT, CDR2 FRNRAP. The V end lost 3 bases, the J end lost 9 bases, and 9 bases lay between the germline ends. The CDR3 is made up of 12 amino acids. CDR3 sequence (DNA): TGTGCTAGTGGTTTACAGGGCGGGCCCCAGCATTTT. Protein sequence: CASGLQGGPQHF.

This chain joins TRBV28 and TRBJ1-5, with D unresolved. Trimming left V 6 bases short and J 4 bases short, with 4 bases between. The CDR3 contains 11 residues. The germline V gene has CDR1 MDHEN and CDR2 SYDVKM. In DNA, the CDR3 is TGTGCCAGCAGCCATAATCAGCCCCAGCATTTT. This sequence encodes CASSHNQPQHF.

This clone was seen a handful of times. The gene calls are TRBV3-1 (or the pseudogene TRBV3-2) and TRBJ1-1; 10 positions match TRBD1. The CDR3 covers 14 residues. V shed 4 bases, J shed 5 bases, and the junction held 4 bases outside the gene matches. From germline, CDR1 is LGHDT and CDR2 YNNKEL (reference sequence). CDR3 sequence reads: CASSPDRGATEAFF. CDR3 in DNA: TGTGCCAGCAGCCCGGACAGGGGGGCGACTGAAGCTTTCTTT.

The rearrangement links TRBV5-4 to TRBJ2-5; a possible D gene is TRBD1 (6 bases). Germline assignment: CDR1 SGHNT and CDR2 YYREEE (reference sequence). The V end was cut by 6 bases, the J end by 2 bases, with 20 bases between. CDR3 length: 16 amino acids. The CDR3 DNA reads as TGTGCCAGCACCCCGGGTGGGGGCGGGTCACAAGAGACCCAGTACTTC. Translated, it gives CASTPGGGGSQETQYF. The full variable domain, with the rest looked up from reference TRBV5-4 and TRBJ2-5, is ETGVTQSPTHLIKTRGQQVTLRCSSQSGHNTVSWYQQALGQGPQFIFQYYREEENGRGNFPPRFSGLQFPNYSSELNVNALELDDSALYLCASTPGGGGSQETQYFGPGTRLLVL.

The rearrangement links TRBV15 to TRBJ2-7; D perhaps matches TRBD2 (7 bases). V was cut by 0 bases and J by 3 bases, with 15 bases left in between. Germline CDR1 reads LNHNV; CDR2 reads YYDKDF (reference sequence). This CDR3 comprises 16 residues. The CDR3 spells CATSRDWRGGGYEQYF. The CDR3, as DNA: TGTGCCACCAGCAGAGATTGGAGGGGGGGAGGCTACGAGCAGTACTTC.

This sequence joins TRBV19 and TRBJ1-5; D possibly corresponds to TRBD1 (6 bases). The CDR3 extends over 15 amino acids. CDR1 and CDR2 (germline): LNHDA, SQIVND (reference sequence). The V gene lost 8 bases and the J gene lost 6 bases, with 20 bases spanning the gap. The CDR3 region is CASSNFLGASQPQHF. The CDR3 nucleotides are TGTGCCAGTTCCAACTTTTTGGGGGCGAGTCAGCCCCAGCATTTT.

This clone was counted between two and nine times. V usage is TRBV28 and J usage is TRBJ2-7; TRBD2 matches 9 bases. Losses at the gene ends were 6 bases for V and 4 bases for J; bases not matched to a gene: 10. CDR3 length: 15 residues. The germline gives CDR1 MDHEN, CDR2 SYDVKM. CDR3 bases: TGTGCCAGCAGGAACCCTAGCGGGATCGGTTACGAGCAGTACTTC. Translation: CASRNPSGIGYEQYF.

This clone has ten or more counts. The V and J genes are TRBV2 and TRBJ1-2, with TRBD1 identical over 8 bases. The CDR3 loop spans 13 amino acids. After removal of 7 bases from V and 2 bases from J, the junction contained 3 bases not matched to a gene. Germline V CDR1 and CDR2: SNHLY, FYNNEI. This CDR3 reads CASTRGHNYGYTF. Here the CDR3 DNA reads TGTGCCAGCACCAGGGGGCACAACTATGGCTACACCTTC.

J is TRBJ2-3 and V is TRBV30; D uncertain. CDR1 GTSNPN and CDR2 SVGIG come from the germline V gene (reference sequence). With 0 bases removed from V and 1 base from J, the gap between germline ends came to 11 bases. This CDR3 has 15 residues. The chain's CDR3 is CAWSVASDRTDTQYF. The DNA of the CDR3 is TGTGCCTGGAGTGTAGCGAGCGACCGCACAGATACGCAGTATTTT. Complete variable domain (other parts from reference TRBV30 and TRBJ2-3): SQTIHQWPATLVQPVGSPLSLECTVEGTSNPNLYWYRQAAGRGLQLLFYSVGIGQISSEVPQNLSASRPQDRQFILSSKKLLLSDSGFYLCAWSVASDRTDTQYFGPGTRLTVL.

V gene TRBV11-2 combines with J gene TRBJ2-1; 13 nucleotides match TRBD2. This CDR3 region has 18 residues. The V gene end was trimmed by 5 bases and the J gene end by 4 bases; junction bases not matched to a gene: 11. Looked up from germline, CDR1 is SGHAT and CDR2 is FQNNGV. The CDR3 is CASSRHGLAGVDYNEQFF. The CDR3 DNA follows: TGTGCCAGCAGCAGACACGGACTAGCGGGAGTCGATTACAATGAGCAGTTCTTC.

This rearrangement joins TRBV2 to TRBJ2-7, with 10 bases that match TRBD2. Germline lookup yields CDR1 SNHLY and CDR2 FYNNEI. The CDR3 runs to 12 residues. The DNA of the CDR3 is TGTGCGGGGTCTAGCGGGGGCTACGAGCAGTACTTC. Protein sequence: CAGSSGGYEQYF.

The genes are TRBV9 and TRBJ1-2; 12 bases are a match to TRBD1. The junction had 13 bases not matched to a gene; V was cut back by 3 bases and J by 4 bases. The CDR3 has 18 amino acids. CDR1 SGDLS and CDR2 YYNGEE come from the germline V gene. The DNA of the CDR3 is TGTGCCAGCAGCGCCTCCGGGACAGGGGGCCGATTAGGCTATGGCTACACCTTC. It is translated as CASSASGTGGRLGYGYTF.

The rearrangement uses TRBV5-1 and TRBJ2-1; possibly TRBD1 for D (6 bases). The CDR3 consists of 14 residues. V dropped 5 bases and J dropped 6 bases, with 15 bases sitting between them. Germline lookup yields CDR1 SGHRS and CDR2 YFSETQ. The CDR3 region is CASSLTGLSNEQFF. The CDR3 bases are TGCGCCAGCAGTTTGACAGGTCTTTCCAATGAGCAGTTCTTC.

In DNA, the CDR3 is TGCGCCAGCAGCTTGGAAACAGGATATCCCCACGAGCAGTACTTC. This sequence encodes CASSLETGYPHEQYF. This chain connects TRBV5-1 to TRBJ2-7; weak D call: TRBD1 (5 bases). Trimming took 0 bases from V and 5 from J, leaving 15 bases between them. This CDR3 spans 15 amino acids. The germline CDR1 and CDR2 sequences are SGHRS and YFSETQ.

The J gene is TRBJ2-5, the V gene TRBV11-3; weak D call: TRBD2 (6 bases). The V gene lost 5 bases and the J gene lost 6 bases, with 19 bases spanning the gap. Germline CDR1 is SGHNT and CDR2 is YENEEA. The CDR3 has 15 amino acids. CDR3 DNA sequence: TGTGCCAGCAGCGCGCGGGGCGGAACGAGGAAGACCCAGTACTTC. It codes for CASSARGGTRKTQYF.

The gene calls are TRBV11-2 and TRBJ2-2, with a weak D call TRBD2 (5 bases). Between the trimmed V and J ends, which lost 3 bases and 0 bases, there was a span of 11 bases. The CDR3 contains 16 residues. In germline, CDR1 is SGHAT, CDR2 FQNNGV. CDR3 nucleotides: TGTGCCAGCAGCTTCGGACTGGTTGCGAACACCGGGGAGCTGTTTTTT. This gives the protein CASSFGLVANTGELFF.

The chain links TRBV6-5 to TRBJ2-7, with D possibly matching TRBD1 (6 bases). The CDR3 is 12 amino acids. V was trimmed by 10 bases and J by 9 bases, leaving 19 bases between them. Germline lookup yields CDR1 MNHEY and CDR2 SVGAGI. The DNA for the CDR3 is TGTGCCACCGGACAGACCGCACTGCGGCAGTACTTC. Its translation: CATGQTALRQYF.

About this clone: The sample holds other DNA sequences that translate to the same CDR3. This chain's CDR3 is CASSLGLAGGYEQYF. The CDR3, as DNA: TGTGCCAGCAGCTTGGGACTAGCGGGAGGATACGAGCAGTACTTC. This sequence joins TRBV7-2 and TRBJ2-7, with TRBD2 identical over 15 bases. Germline values: CDR1 SGHTA, CDR2 FQGNSA. CDR3 length: 15 residues. V lost 3 bases and J lost 4; bases outside the gene matches: 1.